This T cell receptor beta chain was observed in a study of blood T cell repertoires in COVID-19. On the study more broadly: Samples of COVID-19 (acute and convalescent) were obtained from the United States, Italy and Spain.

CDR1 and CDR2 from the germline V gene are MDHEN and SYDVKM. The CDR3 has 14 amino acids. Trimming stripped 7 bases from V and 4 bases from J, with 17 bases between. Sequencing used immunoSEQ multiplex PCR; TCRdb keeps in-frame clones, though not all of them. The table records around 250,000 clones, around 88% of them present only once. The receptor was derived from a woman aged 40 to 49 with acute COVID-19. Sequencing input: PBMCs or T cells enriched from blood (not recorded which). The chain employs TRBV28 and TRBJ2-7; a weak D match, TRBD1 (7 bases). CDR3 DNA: TGTGCCAGCAACCTCAGGAGGGGGCTTTACGAGCAGTACTTC. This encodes CASNLRRGLYEQYF.